The 24 T cell receptor beta chains listed next were all sequenced from one sample in a study of cytomegalovirus exposure and HLA in healthy donors. With 60 Vbeta and 13 Jbeta primers, the PCR was carried out. Sequencing used immunoSEQ multiplex PCR; TCRdb keeps in-frame clones, though not all of them. There are some 200,000 clones in the sample; 81% occur only once, and 3.8% lies in the top ten. Material for sequencing was PBMCs. Source of these receptors: a man aged 50-59 years in good health and CMV-seronegative.

The V call is TRBV19, the J call TRBJ2-3; D is possibly TRBD2 (6 bases). The CDR3 is made up of 14 amino acids. Germline lookup yields CDR1 LNHDA and CDR2 SQIVND (reference sequence). Trimming removed 5 bases at V and 2 bases at J, with 11 bases between. The CDR3 DNA is TGTGCCAGTAGTTCCGCGGGATACACAGATACGCAGTATTTT. This encodes CASSSAGYTDTQYF.

This sequence joins TRBV6-5 and TRBJ1-1, with a possible D match to TRBD1 (5 bases). This CDR3 comprises 11 residues. Per the germline V gene, CDR1 is MNHEY and CDR2 is SVGAGI. The germline V and J ends were trimmed by 8 bases and 4 bases, with 8 bases remaining between them. In nucleotides, the CDR3 is TGTGCCAGCGGGGGAGGCACTGAAGCTTTCTTT. It yields the protein CASGGGTEAFF.

The genes are TRBV29-1 and TRBJ2-2, with 8 bases lining up with TRBD1. The ends lost 4 bases at V and 0 bases at J; junction bases unmatched: 7. In germline, CDR1 is SQVTM, CDR2 ANQGSEA. The CDR3 totals 16 residues. Written as DNA, the CDR3 is TGCAGCGTTGTTTCTCAGGGGGCTGCGAACACCGGGGAGCTGTTTTTT. Translated, it gives CSVVSQGAANTGELFF.

This chain joins TRBV2 and TRBJ1-5, with D perhaps TRBD1 (5 bases). Trimming stripped 3 bases from V and 1 base from J, with 7 bases between. This CDR3 spans 14 amino acids. Germline V gene lookup returns CDR1 SNHLY and CDR2 FYNNEI. CDR3 protein: CASSEGGSNQPQHF. In nucleotides, the CDR3 is TGTGCCAGCAGTGAGGGGGGGAGCAATCAGCCCCAGCATTTT.

The chain links TRBV14 to TRBJ2-1; 14 bases are a match to TRBD2. CDR1 and CDR2 from the germline V gene are SGHDN and FVKESK. CDR3 length equals 16 residues. Trimming took 4 bases from V and 4 from J; bases not matched to a gene: 3. In nucleotides, the CDR3 is TGTGCCAGCAGCCTCAGGACTAGCGGGAGGTACAATGAGCAGTTCTTC. Protein sequence: CASSLRTSGRYNEQFF.

This clone was observed once. The chain is built from TRBV10-3 and TRBJ1-5; D gene uncertain. Per the germline V gene, CDR1 is ENHRY and CDR2 is SYGVKD. Trimming removed 10 bases from V and 0 bases from J, with 13 bases in between. The CDR3 has 14 amino acids. CDR3 sequence (DNA): TGTGCCACAAAGGCGGGGTATAGCAATCAGCCCCAGCATTTT. Its protein product is CATKAGYSNQPQHF.

The genes are TRBV4-3 and TRBJ1-1; the D is unclear. The ends were cut back, 5 bases at V and 0 bases at J, with 13 bases in the middle. Germline values: CDR1 LGHNA, CDR2 YSLEER. The CDR3 spans 15 residues. CDR3 bases: TGCGCCAGCAGCTTTCAATTAGTGGTGAACACTGAAGCTTTCTTT. It yields the protein CASSFQLVVNTEAFF.

The chain uses TRBV5-6 and TRBJ1-2; TRBD1 might be the D (6 bases). Trimming removed 2 bases from V and 7 bases from J, with 18 bases in between. Germline V gene data show CDR1 as SGHDT and CDR2 as YYEEEE. The CDR3 sequence is 15 residues long. CDR3 sequence reads: CASSLQGVAEGGYTF. The CDR3 nucleotides read TGTGCCAGCAGCTTACAGGGCGTTGCAGAGGGTGGCTACACCTTC.

The gene calls are TRBV5-6 and TRBJ1-1; D is possibly TRBD1 (6 bases). CDR1 and CDR2 (germline): SGHDT, YYEEEE. CDR3 length equals 16 residues. The V end lost 3 bases, the J end lost 1 base, and 16 bases lay between the germline ends. The CDR3 sequence: CASSSLGDKKNTEAFF. Written as DNA, the CDR3 is TGTGCCAGCAGCTCCCTTGGGGACAAAAAGAACACTGAAGCTTTCTTT.

For the CDR3, the DNA is TGTGCCAGTAGGGACGACAGGGGACGTGGCTACACCTTC. Protein sequence: CASRDDRGRGYTF. V gene TRBV19 combines with J gene TRBJ1-2; 8 positions agree with TRBD1. The CDR3 covers 13 residues. With 6 bases clipped from V and 7 bases from J, the junction kept 7 bases outside the gene matches. Germline CDR1 reads LNHDA; CDR2 reads SQIVND (reference sequence). Full variable domain (outside the CDR3, taken from reference TRBV19 and TRBJ1-2): DGGITQSPKYLFRKEGQNVTLSCEQNLNHDAMYWYRQDPGQGLRLIYYSQIVNDFQKGDIAEGYSVSREKKESFPLTVTSAQKNPTAFYLCASRDDRGRGYTFGSGTRLTVV.

The rearrangement uses TRBV2 and TRBJ1-6; a possible D gene is TRBD1 (5 bases). The CDR3 is 17 residues long. V was clipped by 7 bases and J by 1 base, with 17 bases between them. From germline, CDR1 is SNHLY and CDR2 FYNNEI. The CDR3: CASKSGTAGSYNSPLHF. In DNA, the CDR3 is TGTGCCAGCAAGAGCGGGACTGCGGGGTCCTATAATTCACCCCTCCACTTT.

The rearrangement uses TRBV7-6 and TRBJ2-2, with TRBD2 identical over 7 bases. CDR3 length: 15 amino acids. Per germline, CDR1 SGHVS and CDR2 FNYEAQ. After removal of 2 bases from V and 6 bases from J, the junction contained 6 bases not matched to a gene. CDR3 sequence reads: CASSLLGGFAGELFF. As DNA, the CDR3 is TGTGCCAGCAGCTTACTCGGGGGGTTTGCCGGGGAGCTGTTTTTT.

The genes are TRBV7-2 and TRBJ2-4, with 9 bases matching TRBD1. The CDR3 is 17 residues long. The trim removed 5 bases at V and 8 bases at J, leaving 16 bases unmatched. CDR1 SGHTA and CDR2 FQGNSA come from the germline V gene. The CDR3 DNA follows: TGTGCCAGCAGCCGAGGGAGGGACAGGGTAACTCTCGACATTCAGTACTTC. Translated, it gives CASSRGRDRVTLDIQYF. The whole variable domain, remainder taken from reference TRBV7-2 and TRBJ2-4, is GAGVSQSPSNKVTEKGKDVELRCDPISGHTALYWYRQSLGQGLEFLIYFQGNSAPDKSGLPSDRFSAERTGGSVSTLTIQRTQQEDSAVYLCASSRGRDRVTLDIQYFGAGTRLSVL.

The chain has TRBV5-4 and TRBJ1-1, with a weak D call TRBD1 (6 bases). Trimming shortened V by 0 bases and J by 4 bases, and 16 bases separated the two germline ends. This CDR3 spans 16 amino acids. Germline CDR1 reads SGHNT; CDR2 reads YYREEE (reference sequence). The CDR3 loop reads CASSLASTGPLTEAFF. The CDR3 DNA reads TGTGCCAGCAGCTTGGCCTCGACAGGTCCTCTCACTGAAGCTTTCTTT.

The V gene is TRBV7-9, the J gene TRBJ2-2, with 8 bases identical to TRBD1. This CDR3 has 14 residues. CDR1 and CDR2 (germline): SEHNR, FQNEAQ (reference sequence). V gave up 4 bases and J gave up 4 bases; unmatched junction bases: 2. In nucleotides, the CDR3 is TGTGCCAGCAGCTCCAGGGGGCCCACCGGGGAGCTGTTTTTT. This codes for CASSSRGPTGELFF.

Only a few counts were recorded for this clone. The rearrangement links TRBV27 to TRBJ2-5, with 7 bases that match TRBD1. The CDR3 sequence is 13 residues long. Germline CDR1 reads MNHEY; CDR2 reads SMNVEV (reference sequence). Germline trimming cut 5 bases from V and 5 bases from J; bases unmatched to any gene: 5. Written as DNA, the CDR3 is TGTGCCAGCAGTCGAACAGGGGTCGAGACCCAGTACTTC. Translating gives CASSRTGVETQYF.

This chain joins TRBV19 and TRBJ2-1; 9 bases line up with TRBD2. The germline V gene encodes CDR1 LNHDA and CDR2 SQIVND (reference sequence). The CDR3 sequence is 16 residues long. Unmatched junction bases numbered 12, after V lost 4 bases and J lost 8 bases. CDR3 bases: TGTGCCAGTAGTACGAAAAGAAGCGGGGGGAGAGATGAGCAGTTCTTC. Amino acids: CASSTKRSGGRDEQFF.

The V and J genes are TRBV7-2 and TRBJ1-2, with 7 nucleotides matching TRBD1. The CDR3 covers 14 residues. V lost 4 bases to trimming and J lost 8 bases; unmatched junction nucleotides: 10. Germline lookup yields CDR1 SGHTA and CDR2 FQGNSA. The CDR3 loop is CASSSTEGAGGYTF. The DNA of the CDR3 is TGTGCCAGCAGCTCAACAGAGGGGGCGGGGGGCTACACCTTC.

The gene calls are TRBV14 and TRBJ1-5, with a possible D match to TRBD1 (5 bases). The V gene lost 5 bases and the J gene lost 4 bases, with 9 bases spanning the gap. The length of the CDR3 is 13 residues. Germline assignment: CDR1 SGHDN and CDR2 FVKESK. The CDR3 DNA sequence: TGTGCCAGCAGCTCAGACAGTAATCAGCCCCAGCATTTT. This gives the protein CASSSDSNQPQHF.

V is TRBV5-1 and J is TRBJ2-6; perhaps TRBD2 as D (5 bases). Germline V gene lookup returns CDR1 SGHRS and CDR2 YFSETQ. The ends were cut back, 0 bases at V and 0 bases at J, with 16 bases in the middle. This CDR3 comprises 19 residues. The CDR3 bases are TGCGCCAGCAGCTTGGGATCAGTAGGAGGCGGCTCTGGGGCCAACGTCCTGACTTTC. Protein product: CASSLGSVGGGSGANVLTF. Full variable domain (missing parts from reference TRBV5-1 and TRBJ2-6): KAGVTQTPRYLIKTRGQQVTLSCSPISGHRSVSWYQQTPGQGLQFLFEYFSETQRNKGNFPGRFSGRQFSNSRSEMNVSTLELGDSALYLCASSLGSVGGGSGANVLTFGAGSRLTVL.

J is TRBJ2-7 and V is TRBV19; 10 positions agree with TRBD1. CDR1 is LNHDA and CDR2 is SQIVND in the germline V gene (reference sequence). J gave up 3 bases and V 4 bases, and 6 bases lay outside the gene matches. This CDR3 region has 15 residues. The CDR3 here is CASSTTGGVSYEQYF. CDR3 DNA sequence: TGTGCCAGTAGTACGACAGGGGGCGTAAGCTACGAGCAGTACTTC.

This chain joins TRBV5-1 and TRBJ2-7, with 7 bases lining up with TRBD2. The CDR3 extends over 15 amino acids. With 0 bases clipped from V and 6 bases from J, the junction kept 9 bases outside the gene matches. Germline assignment: CDR1 SGHRS and CDR2 YFSETQ. The CDR3 DNA reads as TGCGCCAGCAGCTTGGGGAGACTAGCAACCATCGAGCAGTACTTC. Its translation is CASSLGRLATIEQYF.

This clone showed up just once. V is TRBV4-1 and J is TRBJ2-2, with D possibly matching TRBD2 (6 bases). CDR3 size: 18 residues. CDR1 MGHRA and CDR2 YSYEKL come from the germline V gene. V was trimmed by 1 base and J by 7 bases, leaving 22 bases between them. CDR3: CASSQGLAGPGGFGELFF. DNA for the CDR3: TGCGCCAGCAGCCAAGGGTTGGCGGGACCCGGCGGATTCGGGGAGCTGTTTTTT.

The rearrangement links TRBV7-3 to TRBJ2-5, with 10 bases aligning to TRBD2. The CDR3 has 13 amino acids. J was trimmed by 11 bases and V by 1 base; bases with no gene match: 4. Germline V CDR1 and CDR2: SGHTA, FQGTGA. This chain's CDR3 is CASSLKAGGLQYF. The CDR3 DNA sequence: TGTGCCAGCAGCTTAAAAGCGGGGGGGCTGCAGTACTTC.